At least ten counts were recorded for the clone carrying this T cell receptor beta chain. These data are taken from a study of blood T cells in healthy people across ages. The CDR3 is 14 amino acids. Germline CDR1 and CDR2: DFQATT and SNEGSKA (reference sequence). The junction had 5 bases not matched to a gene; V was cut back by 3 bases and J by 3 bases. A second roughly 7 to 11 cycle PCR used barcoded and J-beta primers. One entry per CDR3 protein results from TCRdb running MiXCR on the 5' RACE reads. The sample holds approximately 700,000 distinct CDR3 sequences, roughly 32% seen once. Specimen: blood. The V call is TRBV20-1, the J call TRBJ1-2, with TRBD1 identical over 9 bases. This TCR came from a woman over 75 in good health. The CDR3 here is CSARGGDRDYGYTF. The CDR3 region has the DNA TGCAGTGCTAGGGGGGGGGACAGGGACTATGGCTACACCTTC.